This TCR beta chain was identified in a study of cytomegalovirus exposure and HLA in healthy donors. Overall study findings and caveats: Later analysis revealed greater clonal expansion in HLA-associated TCR beta chains than in equally common others. Available immune exposure information was restricted to CMV serostatus only.

Note on this clone: Its matching antigen is unknown. Compared with germline, one end of the junction differs, possibly owing to a read error.

PCR employed 60 Vbeta and 13 Jbeta primers. This table comes from immunoSEQ multiplex PCR, and its TCRdb copy is limited to in-frame clones, with some not included. Here the sample spans about 96,000 clones, 65% to 85% being singletons. The CDR3 sequence is 18 residues long. Germline assignment: CDR1 LNHNV and CDR2 YYDKDF (reference sequence). The chain is built from TRBV15 and TRBJ2-7; possible D gene TRBD1, 6 bases. Source material: PBMCs. This receptor was obtained from a woman aged 70-85 years in good health and CMV-seropositive. CDR3 loop: CATSRDSDRQASNYAQYF. CDR3 coding DNA: TGTGCCACCAGCAGAGATTCTGACCGACAGGCATCTAACTACGCGCAGTACTTC. Full variable domain (remainder filled in from reference TRBV15 and TRBJ2-7): DAMVIQNPRYQVTQFGKPVTLSCSQTLNHNVMYWYQQKSSQAPKLLFHYYDKDFNNEADTPDNFQSRRPNTSFCFLDIRSPGLGDTAMYLCATSRDSDRQASNYAQYFGPGTRLTVT.